This section outlines one TCR beta chain sequence together with its context. V was clipped by 5 bases and J by 4 bases, with 14 bases between them. The CDR3 sequence is 14 residues long. CDR1 is SGHTA and CDR2 is FQGNSA in the germline V gene. Source study methods: The assay estimated nucleated cells by amplifying reference gene primers. The repertoire was sequenced with immunoSEQ multiplex PCR; TCRdb's copy has only in-frame clones and lacks some. That table supplies the V and J calls and clone size; D and trimming were determined from the DNA. The sample yields 150,000 or so clones, roughly 82% seen once. The record originates from a study of blood T cell repertoires in COVID-19. The overall study: Whether acute or convalescent, the COVID-19 samples came from the United States, Italy and Spain. Sources were T cells, B-cell-depleted T cells, or PBMCs; the material itself was cDNA or gDNA.

The origin of this receptor is a human donor with acute or convalescent COVID-19. The donor label of this sample is uncertain. This sequence joins TRBV7-2 and TRBJ1-2; D gene uncertain. The sample taken for sequencing was peripheral blood. CDR3 in amino acids: CASSPRVGGYGYTF. Here the CDR3 DNA reads TGTGCCAGCAGCCCCCGTGTAGGCGGCTATGGCTACACCTTC.